This T cell receptor beta chain was observed in a study of blood T cell repertoires in COVID-19. About the study: Nucleic acid was either cDNA or gDNA, and it came from T cells, B-cell-depleted T cells, or PBMCs.

The CDR3 totals 15 residues. V lost 4 bases and J 3 bases, leaving 16 bases between the germline ends. The germline gives CDR1 SGHRS, CDR2 YFSETQ. Per the original data handling: Amplified reference gene primers provided the basis for estimating nucleated cell counts. Data came from immunoSEQ multiplex PCR; TCRdb stores just in-frame clones and leaves some out. Clone size and the V and J calls come from that table; the DNA yielded D and trimming. The sample yields approximately 280,000 clones, 75% to 90% seen once. V gene TRBV5-1 combines with J gene TRBJ1-2; the D is unclear. The sequence derives from an older woman with acute or convalescent COVID-19. Sample: peripheral blood. DNA for the CDR3: TGCGCCAGCAGCGCTGCTCGGGGATCGGACTATGGCTACACCTTC. Amino acids: CASSAARGSDYGYTF. Variable domain in full (rest from reference TRBV5-1 and TRBJ1-2): KAGVTQTPRYLIKTRGQQVTLSCSPISGHRSVSWYQQTPGQGLQFLFEYFSETQRNKGNFPGRFSGRQFSNSRSEMNVSTLELGDSALYLCASSAARGSDYGYTFGSGTRLTVV.